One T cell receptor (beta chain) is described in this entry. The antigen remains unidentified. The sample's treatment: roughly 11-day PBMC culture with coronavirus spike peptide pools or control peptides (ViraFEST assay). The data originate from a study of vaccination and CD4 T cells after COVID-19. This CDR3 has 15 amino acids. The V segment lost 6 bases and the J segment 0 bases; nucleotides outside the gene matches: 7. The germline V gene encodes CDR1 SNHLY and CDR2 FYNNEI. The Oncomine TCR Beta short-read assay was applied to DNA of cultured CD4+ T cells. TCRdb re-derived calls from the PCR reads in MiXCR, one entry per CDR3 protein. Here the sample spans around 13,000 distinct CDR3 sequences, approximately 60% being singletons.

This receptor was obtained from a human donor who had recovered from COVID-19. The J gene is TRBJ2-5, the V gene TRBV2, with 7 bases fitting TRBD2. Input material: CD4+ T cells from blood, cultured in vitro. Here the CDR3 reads CASRGVGGNQETQYF. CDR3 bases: TGTGCCAGCAGGGGGGTCGGGGGGAACCAAGAGACCCAGTACTTC.